This note documents a single TCR beta chain sequence. The antigen remains undetermined. Germline V gene data show CDR1 as SNHLY and CDR2 as FYNNEI. CDR3 length: 14 residues. The J segment lost 3 bases and the V segment lost 7 bases, leaving 9 bases of the junction unmatched. This specimen belongs to a study of cytomegalovirus exposure and HLA in healthy donors. About the research overall: In a later analysis, the 90 to 150 validation repertoires were reported to have used the same platform as the roughly 700 first-cohort repertoires.

Study-wide results and caveats: There were some public TCRs occurring in many donors, but most TCR sequences were rare. Published work reported that the classifier diagnosed cytomegalovirus status with high specificity and sensitivity.

The table came from immunoSEQ multiplex PCR; TCRdb's copy has only in-frame clones and leaves some out. The sample has 200,000 or so clones; approximately 86% are singletons. The receptor's source is a woman younger than 30 in good health and CMV-seronegative. Sequenced material: PBMCs. The J gene is TRBJ2-7, the V gene TRBV2; 7 nucleotides align to TRBD1. CDR3 loop: CASTRQGGGYEQYF. In DNA, the CDR3 is TGTGCCAGCACGCGACAGGGTGGCGGCTACGAGCAGTACTTC.